The clone carrying this T cell receptor beta chain was recorded at least ten times. What it binds is unknown. The CDR3 covers 12 residues. The germline CDR1 and CDR2 sequences are DFQATT and SNEGSKA (reference sequence). The V end lost 3 bases, the J end lost 10 bases, and 10 bases lay between the germline ends. The sample belongs to a study of CD8 T cells in ankylosing spondylitis. In making TCR beta libraries, quantitative 5'-RACE with molecular barcodes was used. TCRdb re-called the 5' RACE reads through MiXCR, storing one row per CDR3 protein. The sample lists 450,000 to 550,000 distinct CDR3 sequences, roughly 5% occurring once. Study-level points and caveats: Peripheral blood samples showed relatively rare disease-linked clones, and these clones were CD8+. Ankylosing spondylitis blood appeared to carry a characteristic TCR beta motif of roughly eight highly homologous variants.

This TCR derives from a male donor with ankylosing spondylitis. The specimen was blood, either unsorted or a sorted T cell fraction (not recorded which). The J gene is TRBJ1-6, the V gene TRBV20-1; no clear D gene. CDR3 nucleotides: TGCAGTGCTAGTACAGTGGCGTCACCCCTCCACTTT. Amino acids: CSASTVASPLHF.